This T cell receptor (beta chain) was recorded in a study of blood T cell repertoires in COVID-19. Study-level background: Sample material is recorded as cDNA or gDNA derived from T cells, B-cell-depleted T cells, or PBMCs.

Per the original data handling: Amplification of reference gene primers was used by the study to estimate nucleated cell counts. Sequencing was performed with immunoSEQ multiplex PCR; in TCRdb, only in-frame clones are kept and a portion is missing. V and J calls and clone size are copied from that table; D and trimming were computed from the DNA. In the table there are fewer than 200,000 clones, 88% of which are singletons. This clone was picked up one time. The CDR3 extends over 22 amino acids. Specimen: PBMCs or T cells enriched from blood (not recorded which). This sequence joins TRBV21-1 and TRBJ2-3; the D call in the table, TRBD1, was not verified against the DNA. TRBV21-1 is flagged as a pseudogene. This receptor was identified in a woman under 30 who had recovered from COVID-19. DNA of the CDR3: TGTGCCAGCAGCAAAGCGGACGCCGGGACAGGGGGGAACCCGCCCTACACAGATACGCAGTATTTT. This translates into CASSKADAGTGGNPPYTDTQYF.